Listed here is a single T cell receptor (beta chain). Its antigen is undetermined. Data came from immunoSEQ multiplex PCR; TCRdb stores just in-frame clones and leaves some out. The repertoire holds some 2.4 million clones, with under 95% as singletons. This specimen belongs to a study of shared clonotypes between healthy human individuals. General study points: Sequencing depth was a factor that was expected to affect clonotype sharing among donors.

Germline-derived CDR1 and CDR2 are SGHRS and YFSETQ. V trimming: 1 base; J trimming: 8 bases; junction bases outside the gene matches: 9. This CDR3 spans 15 amino acids. This clonotype originated in a young man in good health. Some clones in this sample may be carry-over from other donors' samples. This chain connects TRBV5-1 to TRBJ2-1, with TRBD1 identical over 7 bases. The sample taken for sequencing was naive CD4+ T cells from PBMCs. Subset noted: CD45RA+ positively selected. In DNA, the CDR3 is TGCGCCAGCAGCTTGCAACAGGGGAGTGTCGATGAGCAGTTCTTC. This gives the protein CASSLQQGSVDEQFF.